The rows below give T cell receptor beta chains drawn from one sample of a study of monozygotic twins with inflammatory bowel disease. For each CDR3 protein, TCRdb gives one entry from its re-call of the 5' RACE reads, without DNA. The sample table sets out 200,000 to 250,000 distinct CDR3 sequences. Sequenced material: blood. Source of these receptors: a human donor with ulcerative colitis or Crohn's disease, or a healthy co-twin of an affected twin (not recorded which). Both conserved end residues are part of each CDR3.

J: TRBJ2-1
V: TRBV7-2
CDR3: CASNYRGNEQFF

J: TRBJ2-1
V: TRBV29-1
CDR3: CSVEGLEGSSYNEQFF

J: TRBJ2-5
V: TRBV5-1
CDR3: CASSSPGLAGLYQETQYF

J: TRBJ2-2
V: TRBV19
CDR3: CASSGNGAGELFF

J: TRBJ2-3
V: TRBV27
CDR3: CASSSGLAGTDTQYF

J: TRBJ2-1
V: TRBV7-3
CDR3: CASSSQGGAYNEQFF

J: TRBJ1-2
V: TRBV4-2
CDR3: CASSHRIGDGGYTF

J: TRBJ2-1
V: TRBV7-2
CDR3: CASSILAGALVGEQFF

J: TRBJ2-1
V: TRBV4-3
CDR3: CASSQDRLAGNEQFF

J: TRBJ2-1
V: TRBV5-1
CDR3: CASSLGAGGPWDEQFF

J: TRBJ2-1
V: TRBV7-9
CDR3: CASSAGGSGEWSNEQFF

J: TRBJ2-1
V: TRBV2
CDR3: CASTPFSGGGTIYNEQFF

J: TRBJ1-4
V: TRBV3-1
CDR3: CASSHGSGLREKLFF

J: TRBJ1-1
V: TRBV30
CDR3: CAWSMGPSAEAFF

J: TRBJ2-1
V: TRBV6-2/TRBV6-3
CDR3: CASNQGRYNEQFF

J: TRBJ1-1
V: TRBV6-5
CDR3: CASSYSGQVGNTEAFF

J: TRBJ2-7
V: TRBV6-1
CDR3: CASSPGIYEQYF

J: TRBJ1-1
V: TRBV7-6
CDR3: CASSLTRGGTEAFF

J: TRBJ2-3
V: TRBV11-2
CDR3: CASSLIPAGGVPDTQYF